This is a list of T cell receptor beta chains from one sample in a study of blood T cell repertoires in COVID-19. Here immunoSEQ multiplex PCR was the method, and the copy in TCRdb shows in-frame clones only, minus some. The data show under 300,000 clones, roughly 82% seen once. The sequencing sample was made of peripheral blood. All receptors derive from a man aged 80 or over with acute or convalescent COVID-19. Each CDR3 is given with its conserved first and last residue. The D gene is left open where the match is weak. Size is omitted from some rows. Given values are once, few, many or a class for expanded clones.

D	J	length	size	V	DNA	CDR3
.	TRBJ2-1	13	.	TRBV6-5	TGTGCCAGCAGTCTTGGATGGAGGGAAGAGCAGTTCTTC	CASSLGWREEQFF
TRBD1	TRBJ2-2	14	.	TRBV6-4	TGTGCCAGCAGCGGGACAGGGGACACCGGGGAGCTGTTTTTT	CASSGTGDTGELFF
.	TRBJ2-7	14	.	TRBV28	TGTGCCAGCAGTTTATGGCAGGAGGGCTACGAGCAGTACTTC	CASSLWQEGYEQYF
.	TRBJ2-7	11	.	TRBV29-1	TGCAGCGTTGGTGCAGGGGCCGAGCAGTACTTC	CSVGAGAEQYF
TRBD2	TRBJ2-1	17	.	TRBV11-3	TGTGCCAGCAGCTTAGGTTCTAGCGGGAGGGCCTCGGATGAGCAGTTCTTC	CASSLGSSGRASDEQFF
.	TRBJ2-7	16	.	TRBV23-1	TGCGCCAGCAGCTCCGCGGTCCTTACATGCGAATACGAGCAGTACTTC	CASSSAVLTCEYEQYF
.	TRBJ2-3	16	.	TRBV4-2	TGTGCCAGCAGCCAAGATGCCACAGGTAATGGCTATACGCAGTATTTT	CASSQDATGNGYTQYF
TRBD2	TRBJ2-7	13	.	TRBV19	TGTGCCAGTAGACAGCGGGGGGCCTACGAGCAGTACTTC	CASRQRGAYEQYF
TRBD2	TRBJ2-5	15	few	TRBV29-1	TGCAGCGCTCCATCCCGCGGGGGGGCCTCGGAGACCCAGTACTTC	CSAPSRGGASETQYF
TRBD2	TRBJ2-1	16	.	TRBV28	TGTGCCAGCAGTTTGGTGGGTAGCGGGGGGGCCACTGAGCAGTTCTTC	CASSLVGSGGATEQFF
.	TRBJ1-6	12	.	TRBV18	TGTGCCAGCTCACCACCTGCGGCACCCCTCCACTTT	CASSPPAAPLHF
.	TRBJ1-2	12	.	TRBV6-4	TGTGCCAGCAGTGACGTGGCCGGGAGCTACACCTTC	CASSDVAGSYTF
.	TRBJ2-1	15	.	TRBV7-8	TGTGCCAGCAGCCCGGTGGGGGGGGCGGTCAATGAGCAGTTCTTC	CASSPVGGAVNEQFF
.	TRBJ1-1	16	once	TRBV9	TGTGCCAGCAGCGTAGCTACATGGACAGAGAACACTGAAGCTTTCTTT	CASSVATWTENTEAFF
TRBD1	TRBJ2-7	16	.	TRBV28	TGTGCCAGCAGTGCCCTCAGGGGGCAGGGCTCCTACGAGCAGTACTTC	CASSALRGQGSYEQYF
.	TRBJ1-5	14	.	TRBV7-8	TGTGCCAGCAGCTCCTCCGGGGACAATCAGCCCCAGCATTTT	CASSSSGDNQPQHF
TRBD1	TRBJ1-2	16	.	TRBV7-2	TGTGCCAGCAGCTTAGCGCCTACGGGACAGGGTGGTGGCTACACCTTC	CASSLAPTGQGGGYTF
TRBD1	TRBJ1-2	12	.	TRBV6-5	TGTGCCAGTGCAGGGACAGCCTATGGCTACACCTTC	CASAGTAYGYTF
.	TRBJ2-2	14	.	TRBV5-1	TGCGCCAGCAGCATAGACAGATCTACCGGGGAGCTGTTTTTT	CASSIDRSTGELFF
TRBD1	TRBJ1-5	17	few	TRBV27	TGTGCCAGCAGTTTTCAAGCCCCCGGACAGGGAAATCAGCCCCAGCATTTT	CASSFQAPGQGNQPQHF
.	TRBJ1-4	14	few	TRBV28	TGTGCCAGCAGTTTGGGGACATATATCGCAAAACTGTTTTTT	CASSLGTYIAKLFF
.	TRBJ1-6	16	.	TRBV19	TGTGCCAGTAGTATAGACTTGACAGGAGCTAATTCACCCCTCCACTTT	CASSIDLTGANSPLHF
TRBD1	TRBJ1-6	16	.	TRBV25-1	TGTGCCAGCAGTGGACTCGGGGACAGGGCCATCGCACCCCTCCACTTT	CASSGLGDRAIAPLHF
.	TRBJ1-1	13	once	TRBV18	TGTGCCAGCTCACGGGACAAGGGAACTGAAGCTTTCTTT	CASSRDKGTEAFF
TRBD2	TRBJ2-7	13	.	TRBV11-2	TGTGCCAGCAGCTCGGGGGGAGCGGGCCTGCAGTACTTC	CASSSGGAGLQYF
TRBD1	TRBJ1-5	14	.	TRBV7-2	TGTGCCAGCAGCCTATCAGGGGGTCGACAGCCCCAGCATTTT	CASSLSGGRQPQHF
.	TRBJ1-1	12	.	TRBV10-1	TGCGCCACCTCATCGGACAGCACTGAAGCTTTCTTT	CATSSDSTEAFF
TRBD1	TRBJ1-5	13	.	TRBV29-1	TGCAGCGGAGCGACAGGGATCAATCAGCCCCAGCATTTT	CSGATGINQPQHF
.	TRBJ1-5	16	.	TRBV28	TGTGCCAGCAGTTCAGGTAGCAGGGGCTATGTACAGCCCCAGCATTTT	CASSSGSRGYVQPQHF
.	TRBJ2-3	16	.	TRBV14	TGTGCCAGCAGCCTCAGGTGGCAGGGGCGCGGAGATACGCAGTATTTT	CASSLRWQGRGDTQYF
TRBD1	TRBJ1-1	15	.	TRBV19	TGTGCCAGTAGTGCCCGACAGGGGGCGCGCACTGAAGCTTTCTTT	CASSARQGARTEAFF
TRBD1	TRBJ2-2	14	.	TRBV19	TGTGCCAGTAGTCAGGGGGCGGGCACCGGGGAGCTGTTTTTT	CASSQGAGTGELFF
.	TRBJ2-7	13	.	TRBV12-3/TRBV12-4	TGTGCCAGCAGTTTAGCGAGGGCCTACGAGCAGTACTTC	CASSLARAYEQYF
.	TRBJ1-5	15	.	TRBV15	TGTGCCACCAGCAGAGACGGGGATAGCAATCAGCCCCAGCATTTT	CATSRDGDSNQPQHF
.	TRBJ1-1	14	.	TRBV5-6	TGTGCCAGCAGCCCCGTGGGGGGTCCCGCTGAAGCTTTCTTT	CASSPVGGPAEAFF
.	TRBJ1-5	14	.	TRBV6-2/TRBV6-3	TGTGCCAGCAGTTACGGGTCAGGGGACCAGCCCCAGCATTTT	CASSYGSGDQPQHF
TRBD1	TRBJ2-3	15	.	TRBV2	TGTGCCAGCTCCTCGGACAGGGTGAATGCAGATACGCAGTATTTT	CASSSDRVNADTQYF
.	TRBJ1-5	16	few	TRBV19	TGTGCCAGTAGCAAACTCACAGGGTTGGGCAATCAGCCCCAGCATTTT	CASSKLTGLGNQPQHF